This T cell receptor (beta chain) stems from a study of blood T cell repertoires in COVID-19. Measured with immunoSEQ multiplex PCR; TCRdb has only the in-frame clones, and not every one. The sample has over 100,000 clones; around three quarters are singletons. Trimming removed 5 bases at V and 7 bases at J, with 14 bases between. The CDR3 sequence is 13 residues long. Germline V gene sequence: CDR1 MDHEN, CDR2 SYDVKM. The material sequenced was peripheral blood. This clonotype was sampled from a human donor in a cohort sampled during active or convalescent COVID-19. The genes are TRBV28 and TRBJ1-2; D is possibly TRBD1 (5 bases). DNA of the CDR3: TGTGCCAGCAGTCCACCCCCCGGGGGTGGCTACACCTTC. This encodes CASSPPPGGGYTF.